This entry lists 9 T cell receptor beta chains sequenced from one sample in a study of cytomegalovirus exposure and HLA in healthy donors. In the PCR, 60 Vbeta and 13 Jbeta primers were used. The assay was immunoSEQ multiplex PCR, and TCRdb's table has in-frame clones only and misses some. The sample holds about 210,000 clones, around 83% seen once. The sequenced sample consisted of PBMCs. These TCRs come from a woman aged 50 to 60 in good health and CMV-seropositive.

The chain uses TRBV5-1 and TRBJ2-1, with TRBD1 identical over 9 bases. The V gene's germline CDR1 is SGHRS and CDR2 YFSETQ. V shed 3 bases and J 9 bases; nucleotides not matched to a gene: 10. The CDR3 contains 15 residues. CDR3 loop: CASSWSRQGEGEQFF. CDR3 DNA sequence: TGCGCCAGCAGCTGGTCTCGACAGGGGGAGGGTGAGCAGTTCTTC.

The rearrangement uses TRBV4-3 and TRBJ2-7, with 7 nucleotides matching TRBD1. Trimming at V came to 4 bases and at J to 3 bases, leaving 6 bases not matched to a gene. CDR1 and CDR2 from the germline V gene are LGHNA and YSLEER. This CDR3 has 14 residues. The CDR3 bases are TGCGCCAGCAGCCGAGAGTCAGGGGGCTACGAGCAGTACTTC. This gives the protein CASSRESGGYEQYF.

CDR3 coding DNA: TGTGCCAGCAGCTTACAGGGGGCGGGTGAAGCTTTCTTT. This sequence encodes CASSLQGAGEAFF. The rearrangement links TRBV7-3 to TRBJ1-1; the match to TRBD1 covers 8 bases. The V segment lost 2 bases and the J segment 7 bases; nucleotides outside the gene matches: 3. The CDR3 runs 13 residues. Germline V gene data show CDR1 as SGHTA and CDR2 as FQGTGA.

The chain uses TRBV5-1 and TRBJ2-2; 7 nucleotides agree with TRBD1. V was clipped by 0 bases and J by 6 bases; unmatched bases: 5. The germline CDR1 and CDR2 sequences are SGHRS and YFSETQ. The CDR3 has 15 amino acids. CDR3 protein: CASSLDRGISGELFF. The CDR3 DNA reads as TGCGCCAGCAGCTTGGACAGGGGAATATCCGGGGAGCTGTTTTTT.

The chain employs TRBV5-1 and TRBJ2-7; D may be TRBD1 (5 bases). V was pared by 1 base and J by 0 bases, with 11 bases between. From germline, CDR1 is SGHRS and CDR2 YFSETQ. The length of the CDR3 is 15 residues. The CDR3 coding sequence is TGCGCCAGCAGCTTGACGACAGCCGCCTCCTACGAGCAGTACTTC. Residues: CASSLTTAASYEQYF.

V is TRBV15 and J is TRBJ1-2; 9 nucleotides agree with TRBD1. CDR1 is LNHNV, CDR2 YYDKDF, per germline (reference sequence). V trimming: 7 bases; J trimming: 3 bases; junction bases outside the gene matches: 6. This CDR3 has 14 residues. CDR3 amino acids: CATTQQGADYGYTF. DNA of the CDR3: TGTGCCACCACTCAACAGGGGGCGGACTATGGCTACACCTTC.

This clone was seen a handful of times. The CDR3 DNA follows: TGTGCCAGCAGCCCCCCGGGAAAACTGTTTTTT. It encodes CASSPPGKLFF. V and J are TRBV6-6 and TRBJ1-4; D uncertain. Per the germline V gene, CDR1 is MNHNY and CDR2 is SVGAGI (reference sequence). Trimming shortened V by 6 bases and J by 10 bases, and 9 bases separated the two germline ends. The CDR3 spans 11 residues.

This clone was seen just once. The chain has TRBV18 and TRBJ1-2, with 8 bases lining up with TRBD1. Losses at the gene ends were 4 bases for V and 0 bases for J; bases not matched to a gene: 4. The germline CDR1 and CDR2 sequences are KGHSH and LQKENI. The CDR3 is 15 residues long. CDR3 in DNA: TGTGCCAGCTCACAGACAGGGGCTGCTAACTATGGCTACACCTTC. Translating gives CASSQTGAANYGYTF.

This rearrangement joins TRBV7-2 to TRBJ2-7; TRBD2 is a possible D gene (5 bases). CDR3 length: 13 amino acids. Germline CDR1 is SGHTA and CDR2 is FQGNSA. Trimming took 5 bases from V and 2 from J, leaving 10 bases between them. The CDR3 loop reads CASSLLAAYEQYF. In nucleotides, the CDR3 is TGTGCCAGCAGCCTTCTAGCCGCCTACGAGCAGTACTTC. The whole variable domain, remainder taken from reference TRBV7-2 and TRBJ2-7, is GAGVSQSPSNKVTEKGKDVELRCDPISGHTALYWYRQSLGQGLEFLIYFQGNSAPDKSGLPSDRFSAERTGGSVSTLTIQRTQQEDSAVYLCASSLLAAYEQYFGPGTRLTVT.